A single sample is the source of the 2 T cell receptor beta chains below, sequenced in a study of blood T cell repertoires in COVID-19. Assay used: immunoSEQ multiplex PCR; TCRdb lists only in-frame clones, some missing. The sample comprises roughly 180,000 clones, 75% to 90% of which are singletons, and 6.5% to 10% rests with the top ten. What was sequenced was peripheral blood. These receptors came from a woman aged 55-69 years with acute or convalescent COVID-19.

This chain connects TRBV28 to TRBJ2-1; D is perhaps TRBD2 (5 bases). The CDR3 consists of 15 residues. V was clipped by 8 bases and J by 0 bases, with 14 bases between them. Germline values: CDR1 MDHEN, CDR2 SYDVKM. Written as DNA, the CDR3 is TGTGCCAGCGTGGGGATGGGGAGCTCCTACAATGAGCAGTTCTTC. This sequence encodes CASVGMGSSYNEQFF.

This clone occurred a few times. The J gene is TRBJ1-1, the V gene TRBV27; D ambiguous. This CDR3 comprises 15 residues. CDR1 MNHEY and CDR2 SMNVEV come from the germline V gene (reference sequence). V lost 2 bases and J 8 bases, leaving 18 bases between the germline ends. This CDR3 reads CASSLDQLVGSEAFF. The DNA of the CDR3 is TGTGCCAGCAGTTTAGACCAACTAGTCGGATCCGAAGCTTTCTTT.